This T cell receptor (beta chain) appears in the sequencing data of a study of blood T cell repertoires in COVID-19. For the study at large: PBMCs, B-cell-depleted T cells, or T cells were the source of the cDNA or gDNA that made up the material.

This CDR3 spans 12 amino acids. V shed 9 bases and J shed 8 bases, with 16 bases lying between them. The germline V gene has CDR1 MNHEY and CDR2 SVGAGI. Libraries were prepared by immunoSEQ multiplex PCR; TCRdb keeps only in-frame clonotypes and omits some of them. The top ten clones hold about 5.4% of a sample with about 270,000 clones, around 86% of them seen once. The material sequenced was peripheral blood. The chain joins TRBV6-5 to TRBJ1-1; no clear D gene. This sequence originates from a woman over 75 with COVID-19, enrolled during active disease. DNA for the CDR3: TGTGCCAGTTTTCGGAGTTCCTTAGAAGCTTTCTTT. Protein sequence: CASFRSSLEAFF.